This TCR beta chain was sequenced in a study of T cell responses to AZD1222 COVID-19 vaccine. Method: immunoSEQ multiplex PCR; TCRdb's copy keeps in-frame clones and lacks some. The data show under 200,000 clones, with about 90% seen just once and approximately 2% held by the top ten. Looked up from germline, CDR1 is MNHNS and CDR2 is SASEGT. V lost 3 bases and J lost 4, with 12 bases in between. This CDR3 spans 14 amino acids. The origin of this receptor is an adult in good health. The source was peripheral blood, collected on day 0 of AZD1222 vaccination. The chain has TRBV6-1 and TRBJ1-1, with D hard to call. The CDR3 sequence is CASSDPGRITEAFF. The CDR3, as DNA: TGTGCCAGCAGTGACCCCGGACGGATCACTGAAGCTTTCTTT.